This T cell receptor beta chain comes out of a study of blood T cell repertoires in COVID-19. Study background: Both acute and convalescent COVID-19 samples were obtained from the United States, Italy and Spain. PBMCs, B-cell-depleted T cells, or T cells were the source of the cDNA or gDNA that made up the material.

The CDR3 has 13 residues. Germline V gene data show CDR1 as SGHKS and CDR2 as YYEKEE (reference sequence). V lost 0 bases and J 6 bases, leaving 9 bases between the germline ends. Authors' methods: It was from reference gene primer amplification that nucleated cell counts were estimated. This table comes from immunoSEQ multiplex PCR, and its TCRdb copy is limited to in-frame clones, with some not included. The DNA was the basis for D and trimming; V, J and clone size are from that table. The table lists about 200,000 clones, 70% to 90% of them singletons. Followed over time, Seattle patients had been enrolled while infection was active.

The sequence came from a man aged 45-65 years with COVID-19, enrolled during active disease. Source material: peripheral blood. The chain uses TRBV5-5 and TRBJ1-1; D remains unclear. This chain's CDR3 is CASSLVRQSEAFF. The CDR3 bases are TGTGCCAGCAGCTTGGTGCGGCAATCTGAAGCTTTCTTT.